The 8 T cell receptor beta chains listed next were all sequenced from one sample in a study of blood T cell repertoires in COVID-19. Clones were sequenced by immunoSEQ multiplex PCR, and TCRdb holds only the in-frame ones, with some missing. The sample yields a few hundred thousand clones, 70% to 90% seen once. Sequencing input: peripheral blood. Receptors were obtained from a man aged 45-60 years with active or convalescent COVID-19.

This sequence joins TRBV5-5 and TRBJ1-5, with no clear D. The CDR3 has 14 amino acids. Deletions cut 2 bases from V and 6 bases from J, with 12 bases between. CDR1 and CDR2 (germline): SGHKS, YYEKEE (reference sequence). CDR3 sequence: CASSFISAGQPQHF. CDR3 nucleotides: TGTGCCAGCAGCTTTATAAGTGCGGGTCAGCCCCAGCATTTT.

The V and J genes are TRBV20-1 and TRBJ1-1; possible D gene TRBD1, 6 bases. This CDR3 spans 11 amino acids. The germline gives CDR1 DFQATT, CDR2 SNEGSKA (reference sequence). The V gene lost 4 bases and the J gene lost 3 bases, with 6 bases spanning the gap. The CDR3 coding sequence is TGCAGTGCTAAGGGGGACACTGAAGCTTTCTTT. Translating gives CSAKGDTEAFF.

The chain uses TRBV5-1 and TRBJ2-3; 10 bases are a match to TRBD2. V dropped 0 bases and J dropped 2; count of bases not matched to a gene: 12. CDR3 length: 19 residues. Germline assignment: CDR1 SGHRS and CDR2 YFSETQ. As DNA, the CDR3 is TGCGCCAGCAGCTTGGCGGCTAGCGGGGGACGGTCTTACACAGATACGCAGTATTTT. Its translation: CASSLAASGGRSYTDTQYF.

CDR3 loop: CASSLSQGAMTEAFF. The CDR3 nucleotides read TGTGCCAGTAGTTTATCACAGGGGGCGATGACTGAAGCTTTCTTT. The chain carries TRBV19 and TRBJ1-1, with 9 bases identical to TRBD1. Germline assignment: CDR1 LNHDA and CDR2 SQIVND (reference sequence). V lost 5 bases to trimming and J lost 5 bases; unmatched junction nucleotides: 9. The length of the CDR3 is 15 residues.

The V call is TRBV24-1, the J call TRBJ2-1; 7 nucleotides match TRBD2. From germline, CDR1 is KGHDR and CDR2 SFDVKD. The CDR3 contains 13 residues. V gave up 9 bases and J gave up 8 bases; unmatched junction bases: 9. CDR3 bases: TGTGCCACCGCGGCGGGAGAGAGCGATGAGCAGTTCTTC. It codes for CATAAGESDEQFF.

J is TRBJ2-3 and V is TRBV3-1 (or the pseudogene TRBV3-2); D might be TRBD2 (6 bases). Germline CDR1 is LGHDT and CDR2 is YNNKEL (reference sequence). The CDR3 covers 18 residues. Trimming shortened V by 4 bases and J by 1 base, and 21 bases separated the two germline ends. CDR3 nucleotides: TGTGCCAGCAGCCCCCCCCGAGGCTTCTCGGGGGGCACAGATACGCAGTATTTT. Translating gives CASSPPRGFSGGTDTQYF.

CDR3 residues: CASSEAPPGWDEQFF. CDR3 nucleotide sequence: TGTGCCAGCAGTGAAGCGCCTCCAGGGTGGGATGAGCAGTTCTTC. The rearrangement links TRBV2 to TRBJ2-1; tentatively, D is TRBD1 (5 bases). Germline CDR1 is SNHLY and CDR2 is FYNNEI. The CDR3 extends over 15 amino acids. Trimming stripped 0 bases from V and 8 bases from J, with 14 bases between. The full variable domain, completed using reference TRBV2 and TRBJ2-1, is EPEVTQTPSHQVTQMGQEVILRCVPISNHLYFYWYRQILGQKVEFLVSFYNNEISEKSEIFDDQFSVERPDGSNFTLKIRSTKLEDSAMYFCASSEAPPGWDEQFFGPGTRLTVL.

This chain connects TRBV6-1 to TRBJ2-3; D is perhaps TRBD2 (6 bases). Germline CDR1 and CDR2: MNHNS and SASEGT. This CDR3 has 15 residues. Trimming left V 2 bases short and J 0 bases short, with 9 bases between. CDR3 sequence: CASSESGTSTDTQYF. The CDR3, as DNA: TGTGCCAGCAGTGAATCCGGGACTAGCACAGATACGCAGTATTTT.